Listed below are T cell receptor beta chains from one sample, sequenced in a study of blood T cell repertoires in COVID-19. Measured with immunoSEQ multiplex PCR; TCRdb has only the in-frame clones, and not every one. The sample consists of fewer than 300,000 clones, over 75% of them appearing once. Sequenced input: PBMCs or T cells enriched from blood (not recorded which). The origin of the receptors is a woman in her twenties or thirties who had recovered from COVID-19. CDR3s include the opening cysteine and the closing phenylalanine or tryptophan. D genes are given only for firm matches. Clone size is given for some rows only: seen once, a few or many times, or a class if the clone is expanded.

j_call: TRBJ1-2; d_call: -; clone_size: -; v_call: TRBV3-1/TRBV3-2; cdr3_nt: TGTGCCAGCAGCCCAAGCAGACCAGGGTCTGGCTACACCTTC; cdr3_aa: CASSPSRPGSGYTF
j_call: TRBJ1-1; d_call: -; clone_size: -; v_call: TRBV6-4; cdr3_nt: TGTGCCAGCAGTGACTCTAGGGGCACTGAAGCTTTCTTT; cdr3_aa: CASSDSRGTEAFF
j_call: TRBJ2-5; d_call: -; clone_size: -; v_call: TRBV6-6; cdr3_nt: TGTGCCAGCTCACGAAACGCGGGTTACGGGGAGACCCAGTACTTC; cdr3_aa: CASSRNAGYGETQYF
j_call: TRBJ2-7; d_call: -; clone_size: -; v_call: TRBV5-6; cdr3_nt: TGTGCCAGCAGCTTACAGGGAAATAATAGAGAGCAGTACTTC; cdr3_aa: CASSLQGNNREQYF
j_call: TRBJ2-2; d_call: TRBD1; clone_size: -; v_call: TRBV6-5; cdr3_nt: TGTGCCAGTAGAGCCGGGACAGGGGGCTCCGGGGAGCTGTTTTTT; cdr3_aa: CASRAGTGGSGELFF
j_call: TRBJ2-7; d_call: TRBD2; clone_size: -; v_call: TRBV18; cdr3_nt: TGTGCCAGCTCCTCTCGGGGGGGTGAGCAGTACTTC; cdr3_aa: CASSSRGGEQYF
j_call: TRBJ1-4; d_call: TRBD1; clone_size: -; v_call: TRBV7-6; cdr3_nt: TGTGCCAGCAGCCGATTGTCCTCAGGGGGACCAGCTAATGAAAAACTGTTTTTT; cdr3_aa: CASSRLSSGGPANEKLFF
j_call: TRBJ1-4; d_call: -; clone_size: -; v_call: TRBV30; cdr3_nt: TGTGCCTGGAGTGTACTGCCTGGGCAGGGAAATGAAAAACTGTTTTTT; cdr3_aa: CAWSVLPGQGNEKLFF
j_call: TRBJ2-7; d_call: -; clone_size: once; v_call: TRBV28; cdr3_nt: TGTGCCAGCAGTTTCCTTGTTTCGGTCGAGAGTCCCTCCTACGAGCAGTACTTC; cdr3_aa: CASSFLVSVESPSYEQYF
j_call: TRBJ2-7; d_call: TRBD1; clone_size: -; v_call: TRBV7-9; cdr3_nt: TGTGCCAGCAGCTCTACCGGCCTAGACAGGGGTCCCTACGAGCAGTACTTC; cdr3_aa: CASSSTGLDRGPYEQYF
j_call: TRBJ1-2; d_call: -; clone_size: few; v_call: TRBV5-1; cdr3_nt: TGCGCCAGCAGCTCTAAGACAGCCGATTACTATGGCTACACCTTC; cdr3_aa: CASSSKTADYYGYTF
j_call: TRBJ1-3; d_call: -; clone_size: -; v_call: TRBV4-2; cdr3_nt: TGTGCCAGCAGCCCGGGTGGAAACACCATATATTTT; cdr3_aa: CASSPGGNTIYF
j_call: TRBJ1-2; d_call: -; clone_size: -; v_call: TRBV27; cdr3_nt: TGTGCCAGCAGTTACCGCCGACAGGCCAACTATGGCTACACCTTC; cdr3_aa: CASSYRRQANYGYTF
j_call: TRBJ1-1; d_call: -; clone_size: -; v_call: TRBV12-3/TRBV12-4; cdr3_nt: TGTGCCAGCAGTAACCCAGGGGAGGCTTTCTTT; cdr3_aa: CASSNPGEAFF
j_call: TRBJ1-1; d_call: -; clone_size: -; v_call: TRBV7-9; cdr3_nt: TGTGCCAGCAGCTTACCGACAGGGAACACTGAAGCTTTCTTT; cdr3_aa: CASSLPTGNTEAFF
j_call: TRBJ2-4; d_call: -; clone_size: -; v_call: TRBV11-2; cdr3_nt: TGTGCCAGCAGCTTAGATGGGGGGGGCACGGGCATTCAGTACTTC; cdr3_aa: CASSLDGGGTGIQYF
j_call: TRBJ1-4; d_call: -; clone_size: -; v_call: TRBV27; cdr3_nt: TGTGCCAGCAGTAACAGGAATGAAAAACTGTTTTTT; cdr3_aa: CASSNRNEKLFF
j_call: TRBJ2-7; d_call: -; clone_size: many; v_call: TRBV7-9; cdr3_nt: TGTGCCAGCAGCTTACAGTCCTACGAGCAGTACTTC; cdr3_aa: CASSLQSYEQYF
j_call: TRBJ2-2; d_call: -; clone_size: -; v_call: TRBV5-4; cdr3_nt: TGTGCCAGCAGCGGCACAGGGGGACTAGCAACGACCGGGGAGCTGTTTTTT; cdr3_aa: CASSGTGGLATTGELFF
j_call: TRBJ2-3; d_call: TRBD2; clone_size: -; v_call: TRBV13; cdr3_nt: TGTGCCAGCAGCTTAGGGCCTGCGGCTAGCGGGGGCGATACAGATACGCAGTATTTT; cdr3_aa: CASSLGPAASGGDTDTQYF
j_call: TRBJ1-5; d_call: -; clone_size: few; v_call: TRBV6-1; cdr3_nt: TGTGCCAGCAGTGAAGCCCTCGGCAATCAGCCCCAGCATTTT; cdr3_aa: CASSEALGNQPQHF
j_call: TRBJ1-2; d_call: -; clone_size: -; v_call: TRBV2; cdr3_nt: TGTGCCAGCAGTGACCGAAGCCCGCGGGGCGACGGCTACACCTTC; cdr3_aa: CASSDRSPRGDGYTF
j_call: TRBJ1-4; d_call: -; clone_size: -; v_call: TRBV5-5; cdr3_nt: TGTGCCAGCAGCTTGGGAGCTAATGAAAAACTGTTTTTT; cdr3_aa: CASSLGANEKLFF
j_call: TRBJ1-1; d_call: TRBD1; clone_size: -; v_call: TRBV28; cdr3_nt: TGTGCCAGCTCAGTTTTCCTACCCGACAGGGATGACACTGAAGCTTTCTTT; cdr3_aa: CASSVFLPDRDDTEAFF
j_call: TRBJ2-2; d_call: TRBD2; clone_size: -; v_call: TRBV14; cdr3_nt: TGTGCCAGCAGCCAAGAGCCTAGCGGGAGGGCCTTCGGGGAGCTGTTTTTT; cdr3_aa: CASSQEPSGRAFGELFF
j_call: TRBJ2-7; d_call: TRBD2; clone_size: -; v_call: TRBV7-9; cdr3_nt: TGTGCCAGCAGCCTGGGGAGGGGAGCTTTATACGAGCAGTACTTC; cdr3_aa: CASSLGRGALYEQYF
j_call: TRBJ2-7; d_call: TRBD1; clone_size: -; v_call: TRBV5-6; cdr3_nt: TGTGCCAGCAGCCCGGACAGGGCCCACGAGCAGTACTTC; cdr3_aa: CASSPDRAHEQYF
j_call: TRBJ1-6; d_call: TRBD1; clone_size: -; v_call: TRBV12-3/TRBV12-4; cdr3_nt: TGTGCCAGCAGTGGGACAGGGAATTCACCCCTCCACTTT; cdr3_aa: CASSGTGNSPLHF
j_call: TRBJ1-5; d_call: -; clone_size: -; v_call: TRBV7-2; cdr3_nt: TGTGCCAGCAGCTTAGTAGGGGCCAATCAGCCCCAGCATTTT; cdr3_aa: CASSLVGANQPQHF
j_call: TRBJ1-1; d_call: -; clone_size: -; v_call: TRBV12-3/TRBV12-4; cdr3_nt: TGTGCCAGCAGTTTCGGTTGGGCATCTGAAGCTTTCTTT; cdr3_aa: CASSFGWASEAFF
j_call: TRBJ1-5; d_call: -; clone_size: -; v_call: TRBV2; cdr3_nt: TGTGCCAGCAGTCCCACGGGGGGCCAGCCCCAGCATTTT; cdr3_aa: CASSPTGGQPQHF
j_call: TRBJ1-2; d_call: -; clone_size: -; v_call: TRBV18; cdr3_nt: TGTGCCAGCTCCCCCTCTGGGCAGACCGGTGGCTACACCTTC; cdr3_aa: CASSPSGQTGGYTF
j_call: TRBJ1-1; d_call: TRBD1; clone_size: -; v_call: TRBV28; cdr3_nt: TGTGCCAGCAAGGAACAGGGGTACACTGAAGCTTTCTTT; cdr3_aa: CASKEQGYTEAFF
j_call: TRBJ1-2; d_call: TRBD1; clone_size: -; v_call: TRBV2; cdr3_nt: TGTGCCAGCACGCGGGGACAGGGGTATGGCTACACCTTC; cdr3_aa: CASTRGQGYGYTF
j_call: TRBJ2-1; d_call: -; clone_size: -; v_call: TRBV28; cdr3_nt: TGTGCCAGCACTTCTAGCGTTGTCCCCTACAATGAGCAGTTCTTC; cdr3_aa: CASTSSVVPYNEQFF
j_call: TRBJ2-5; d_call: -; clone_size: -; v_call: TRBV27; cdr3_nt: TGTGCCAGCAGTTTAACGGCGGGGCGGGAGACCCAGTACTTC; cdr3_aa: CASSLTAGRETQYF
j_call: TRBJ1-4; d_call: -; clone_size: once; v_call: TRBV18; cdr3_nt: TGTGCCAGCTCACCGAGGGTTGGGGAAAAACTGTTTTTT; cdr3_aa: CASSPRVGEKLFF
j_call: TRBJ1-3; d_call: TRBD1; clone_size: -; v_call: TRBV18; cdr3_nt: TGTGCCAGCTCACAAAACTCCGGGACAGGGCAAGGAAACACCATATATTTT; cdr3_aa: CASSQNSGTGQGNTIYF
j_call: TRBJ2-3; d_call: TRBD1; clone_size: -; v_call: TRBV19; cdr3_nt: TGTGCCACACAATCGCCGGGACAGGGATTTAATACGCAGTATTTT; cdr3_aa: CATQSPGQGFNTQYF
j_call: TRBJ2-1; d_call: -; clone_size: once; v_call: TRBV7-9; cdr3_nt: TGTGCCAGCATCAACGGGGGGCAGAGCCACAATGAGCAGTTCTTC; cdr3_aa: CASINGGQSHNEQFF
j_call: TRBJ1-2; d_call: TRBD1; clone_size: -; v_call: TRBV19; cdr3_nt: TGTGCCAGTATCAAGGGGACAGGGAACAACTATGGCTACACCTTC; cdr3_aa: CASIKGTGNNYGYTF
j_call: TRBJ2-1; d_call: -; clone_size: -; v_call: TRBV6-5; cdr3_nt: TGTGCCAGCAGCATGGGGGCCAGCTCCTACAATGAGCAGTTCTTC; cdr3_aa: CASSMGASSYNEQFF
j_call: TRBJ2-7; d_call: TRBD2; clone_size: once; v_call: TRBV30; cdr3_nt: TGTGCCTGGAGTGGACACCCGGGGGGGTACGAGCAGTACTTC; cdr3_aa: CAWSGHPGGYEQYF
j_call: TRBJ1-4; d_call: TRBD1; clone_size: -; v_call: TRBV18; cdr3_nt: TGTGCCAGCTCACAAGAGGGACAGATTAATGAAAAACTGTTTTTT; cdr3_aa: CASSQEGQINEKLFF
j_call: TRBJ1-2; d_call: -; clone_size: -; v_call: TRBV9; cdr3_nt: TGTGCCAGCAGCGTCCCCACTGACCGGGACACTGACTATGGCTACACCTTC; cdr3_aa: CASSVPTDRDTDYGYTF
j_call: TRBJ2-1; d_call: -; clone_size: once; v_call: TRBV5-1; cdr3_nt: TGCGCCAGCAGCTTGTTGCAGGGCTACAATGAGCAGTTCTTC; cdr3_aa: CASSLLQGYNEQFF
j_call: TRBJ2-7; d_call: TRBD1; clone_size: -; v_call: TRBV11-1; cdr3_nt: TGTGCCAGCAGCCAGATCGACAGGGGGCGATTCGACGAGCAGTACTTC; cdr3_aa: CASSQIDRGRFDEQYF
j_call: TRBJ2-1; d_call: TRBD2; clone_size: -; v_call: TRBV19; cdr3_nt: TGTGCCAGTAGCCCGACTAGCGGGGGATACAATGAGCAGTTCTTC; cdr3_aa: CASSPTSGGYNEQFF
j_call: TRBJ2-7; d_call: TRBD1; clone_size: -; v_call: TRBV28; cdr3_nt: TGTGCCAGCAGTTTTACCCTCCCCCCCCTCCTGGACAGGTTAACCTACGAGCAGTACTTC; cdr3_aa: CASSFTLPPLLDRLTYEQYF
j_call: TRBJ2-1; d_call: -; clone_size: -; v_call: TRBV7-3; cdr3_nt: TGTGCCAGCAGCTCACTAAAGGGGAATGAGCAGTTCTTC; cdr3_aa: CASSSLKGNEQFF
j_call: TRBJ2-2; d_call: TRBD2; clone_size: once; v_call: TRBV4-2; cdr3_nt: TGTGCCAGCAGCCAAGATGGAGCGGGGGGCCCGGCGACCGGGGAGCTGTTTTTT; cdr3_aa: CASSQDGAGGPATGELFF
j_call: TRBJ2-7; d_call: TRBD2; clone_size: -; v_call: TRBV7-9; cdr3_nt: TGTGCCAGCAGCGACGGACTAGCGGCCTACGAGCAGTACTTC; cdr3_aa: CASSDGLAAYEQYF
j_call: TRBJ2-7; d_call: -; clone_size: once; v_call: TRBV28; cdr3_nt: TGTGCCAGCAGCACTCAAGTAGGGGCCTACGAGCAGTACTTC; cdr3_aa: CASSTQVGAYEQYF
j_call: TRBJ1-4; d_call: -; clone_size: -; v_call: TRBV27; cdr3_nt: TGTGCCAGCAGTCCGGCCGGGGGGTTGAACGAAAAACTGTTTTTT; cdr3_aa: CASSPAGGLNEKLFF
j_call: TRBJ2-1; d_call: TRBD2; clone_size: once; v_call: TRBV28; cdr3_nt: TGTGCCAGCAGTCGAACTAGCGGGGACAATGAGCAGTTCTTC; cdr3_aa: CASSRTSGDNEQFF
j_call: TRBJ2-6; d_call: TRBD1; clone_size: -; v_call: TRBV5-1; cdr3_nt: TGCGCCAGCAGCTTAAAGCTGACAGGGTTGGCCTCTGGGGCCAACGTCCTGACTTTC; cdr3_aa: CASSLKLTGLASGANVLTF
j_call: TRBJ1-5; d_call: TRBD1; clone_size: -; v_call: TRBV19; cdr3_nt: TGTGCCAGTAGTGCCCGGACAGGAAATAGCAATCAGCCCCAGCATTTT; cdr3_aa: CASSARTGNSNQPQHF
j_call: TRBJ2-4; d_call: TRBD2; clone_size: -; v_call: TRBV7-8; cdr3_nt: TGTGCCAGCAGCTGGAGCGGGAATACCAAAAACATTCAGTACTTC; cdr3_aa: CASSWSGNTKNIQYF
j_call: TRBJ2-3; d_call: TRBD2; clone_size: -; v_call: TRBV12-5; cdr3_nt: TGTGCTAGTGGTTTCGGAGCGGGAGCTGATACGCAGTATTTT; cdr3_aa: CASGFGAGADTQYF